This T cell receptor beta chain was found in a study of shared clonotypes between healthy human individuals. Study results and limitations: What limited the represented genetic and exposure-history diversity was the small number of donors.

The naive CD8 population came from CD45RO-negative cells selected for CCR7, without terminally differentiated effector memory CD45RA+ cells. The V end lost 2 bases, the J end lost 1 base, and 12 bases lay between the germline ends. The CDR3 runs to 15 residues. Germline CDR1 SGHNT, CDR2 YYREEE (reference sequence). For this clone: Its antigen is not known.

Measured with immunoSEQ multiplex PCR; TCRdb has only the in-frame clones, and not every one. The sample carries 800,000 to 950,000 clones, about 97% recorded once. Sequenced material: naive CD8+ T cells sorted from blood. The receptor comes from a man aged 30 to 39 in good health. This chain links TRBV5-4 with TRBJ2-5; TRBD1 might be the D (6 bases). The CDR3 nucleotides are TGTGCCAGCAGCTTACCGGGACACCGCCAAGAGACCCAGTACTTC. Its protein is CASSLPGHRQETQYF. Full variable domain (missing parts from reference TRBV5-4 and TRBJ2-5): ETGVTQSPTHLIKTRGQQVTLRCSSQSGHNTVSWYQQALGQGPQFIFQYYREEENGRGNFPPRFSGLQFPNYSSELNVNALELDDSALYLCASSLPGHRQETQYFGPGTRLLVL.